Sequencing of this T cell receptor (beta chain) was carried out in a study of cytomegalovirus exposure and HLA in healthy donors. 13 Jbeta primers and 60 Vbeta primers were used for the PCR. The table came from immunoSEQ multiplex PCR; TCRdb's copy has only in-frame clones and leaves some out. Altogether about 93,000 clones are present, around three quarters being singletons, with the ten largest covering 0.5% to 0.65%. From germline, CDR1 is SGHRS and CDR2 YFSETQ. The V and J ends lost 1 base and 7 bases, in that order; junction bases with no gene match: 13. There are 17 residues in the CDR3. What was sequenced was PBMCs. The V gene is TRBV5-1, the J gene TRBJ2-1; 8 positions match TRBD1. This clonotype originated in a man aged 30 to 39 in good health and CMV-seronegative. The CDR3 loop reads CASSLIPGQGARNEQFF. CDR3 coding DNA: TGCGCCAGCAGCTTGATCCCGGGGCAGGGGGCGCGGAATGAGCAGTTCTTC.